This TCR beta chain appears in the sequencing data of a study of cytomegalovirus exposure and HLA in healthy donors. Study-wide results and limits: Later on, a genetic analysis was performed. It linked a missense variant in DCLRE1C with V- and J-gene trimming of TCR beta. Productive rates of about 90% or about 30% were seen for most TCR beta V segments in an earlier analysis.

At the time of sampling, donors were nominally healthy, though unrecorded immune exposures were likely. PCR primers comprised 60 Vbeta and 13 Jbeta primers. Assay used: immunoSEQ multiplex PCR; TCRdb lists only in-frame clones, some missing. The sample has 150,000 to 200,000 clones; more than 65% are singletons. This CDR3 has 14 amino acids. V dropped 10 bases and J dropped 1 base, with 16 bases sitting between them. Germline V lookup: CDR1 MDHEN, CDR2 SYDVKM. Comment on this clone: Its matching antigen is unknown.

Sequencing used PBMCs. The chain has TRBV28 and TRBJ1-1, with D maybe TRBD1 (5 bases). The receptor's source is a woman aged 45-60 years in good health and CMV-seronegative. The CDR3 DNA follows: TGTGCCACACGGAGCGGGGGGTGGAACACTGAAGCTTTCTTT. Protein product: CATRSGGWNTEAFF.